This T cell receptor (beta chain) was sequenced in a study of response to subunit inactivated influenza vaccine. Study-level points and caveats: T cells newly recruited by each seasonal influenza vaccination are few, the authors suggested.

This clonotype was seen only a few times. Its antigen is not identified. MiXCR, run by TCRdb on the RT-PCR reads, gives a single entry per CDR3 protein. Altogether 600,000 to 850,000 distinct CDR3 sequences are present, about 14% being singletons, with the ten largest covering 7.6%. The receptor was derived from a man aged 50 to 60 who received an inactivated influenza vaccine. The sequenced sample was PBMCs from blood, obtained 14 to 15 days before vaccination.

CDR3 in DNA: TGTGCCAGCAGCCGGGACGGTGGTGATCCCCAGCATTTT. Protein sequence: CASSRDGGDPQHF. This rearrangement joins TRBV12-3 or TRBV12-4 to TRBJ1-5; tentative D call: TRBD1 (5 bases). V lost 6 bases and J 10 bases, leaving 16 bases between the germline ends. The CDR3 runs to 13 residues.